The sequence of this T cell receptor beta chain was determined in a study of CD8 T cells in ankylosing spondylitis. General study points: Past studies reported some motif variants in reactive arthritis synovial fluid and blood.

The germline gives CDR1 SGHRS, CDR2 YFSETQ. Germline trimming cut 4 bases from V and 2 bases from J; bases unmatched to any gene: 10. The CDR3 totals 16 residues. This clonotype turned up a few times. What it binds is not known. TCRdb redid the calling of the 5' RACE reads with MiXCR, one entry per CDR3 protein. The sample has roughly 150,000 distinct CDR3 sequences; approximately 7.4% are singletons. The TCR sequence derives from a female donor with ankylosing spondylitis or in good health (not recorded which). The sequenced sample was blood, either unsorted or a sorted T cell fraction (not recorded which). This sequence joins TRBV5-1 and TRBJ2-3; 7 bases map to TRBD1. CDR3 in amino acids: CASSRAGTAITDTQYF. The CDR3 DNA reads TGCGCCAGCAGCAGGGCCGGGACAGCCATCACAGATACGCAGTATTTT.